The 28 T cell receptor beta chains reported below all come from one sample, sequenced in a study of T cells in Graves' hyperthyroidism and ophthalmopathy. Authors of the study amplified TCR beta CDR3 regions from RNA transcripts. The HTBI primer set drove a first-round RT-PCR of the TCR CDR3. A single record per CDR3 protein comes from TCRdb applying MiXCR to the multiplex PCR reads. The sample comprises around 700,000 distinct CDR3 sequences, around a sixth of which are singletons, and 16% rests with the top ten. The sequencing input was blood. These receptors all come from a woman in her fifties or sixties with Graves' hyperthyroidism that later progressed to Graves' ophthalmopathy.

The V and J genes are TRBV6-5 and TRBJ1-1; D not certain. From germline, CDR1 is MNHEY and CDR2 SVGAGI. V lost 2 bases and J lost 8, with 6 bases in between. This CDR3 contains 11 residues. The CDR3 coding sequence is TGTGCCAGCAGTTACATGACCGAAGCTTTCTTT. This encodes CASSYMTEAFF.

This clonotype has a handful of counts. V usage is TRBV15 and J usage is TRBJ2-7; D uncertain. V was shortened by 3 bases and J by 0 bases, with 3 bases between the two germline ends. Germline assignment: CDR1 LNHNV and CDR2 YYDKDF (reference sequence). The CDR3 contains 12 residues. The chain's CDR3 is CATSRSSYEQYF. CDR3 DNA sequence: TGTGCCACCAGCAGGAGCTCCTACGAGCAGTACTTC. Supplemented by reference TRBV15 and TRBJ2-7, the full variable domain reads DAMVIQNPRYQVTQFGKPVTLSCSQTLNHNVMYWYQQKSSQAPKLLFHYYDKDFNNEADTPDNFQSRRPNTSFCFLDIRSPGLGDTAMYLCATSRSSYEQYFGPGTRLTVT.

This clonotype showed up many times. The chain joins TRBV5-6 to TRBJ1-5, with D unresolved. CDR3 size: 13 residues. Germline V gives CDR1 SGHDT, CDR2 YYEEEE. V lost 1 base and J lost 5, with 7 bases in between. The CDR3 reads CASSLRSDQPQHF. For the CDR3, the DNA is TGTGCCAGCAGCTTGCGCAGCGATCAGCCCCAGCATTTT.

This clonotype was counted only a few times. This chain joins TRBV28 and TRBJ1-2; D uncertain. Germline values: CDR1 MDHEN, CDR2 SYDVKM. The V gene lost 3 bases and the J gene lost 0 bases, with 8 bases spanning the gap. This CDR3 contains 14 residues. CDR3 residues: CASSFRLSNYGYTF. CDR3 bases: TGTGCCAGCAGTTTTAGATTATCTAACTATGGCTACACCTTC.

This rearrangement joins TRBV7-3 to TRBJ2-7; maybe TRBD2 (7 bases). Between the trimmed V and J ends, which lost 5 bases and 1 base, there was a span of 15 bases. CDR1 SGHTA and CDR2 FQGTGA come from the germline V gene. The CDR3 runs to 15 residues. In DNA form, the CDR3 reads TGTGCCAGCAGCCTGGGGGGGGCGGGATCCTACGAGCAGTACTTC. Translating it yields CASSLGGAGSYEQYF.

This clonotype has a handful of counts. The V and J genes are TRBV10-3 and TRBJ2-2; 7 bases match TRBD1. The trim removed 7 bases at V and 6 bases at J, leaving 17 bases unmatched. Germline assignment: CDR1 ENHRY and CDR2 SYGVKD. The CDR3 loop spans 17 amino acids. The CDR3 is CAITKDRASLQAGELFF. The DNA for the CDR3 is TGTGCCATCACTAAAGACAGGGCCTCCCTCCAGGCCGGGGAGCTGTTTTTT.

A few counts support this clonotype. The V and J genes are TRBV5-1 and TRBJ1-1, with D possibly TRBD1 on 5 matching bases. The V and J ends lost 4 bases and 1 base respectively, with 14 bases between them. CDR3 size: 15 residues. Germline CDR1 is SGHRS and CDR2 is YFSETQ. The CDR3 nucleotides read TGCGCCAGCAGCCCCGGCGGGGCCCCGAACACTGAAGCTTTCTTT. Translation: CASSPGGAPNTEAFF.

This clonotype was observed a few times. The chain employs TRBV9 and TRBJ2-5; TRBD1 agrees at 8 bases. The CDR3 runs to 13 residues. Per germline, CDR1 SGDLS and CDR2 YYNGEE. With 7 bases clipped from V and 4 bases from J, the junction kept 6 bases outside the gene matches. The CDR3 DNA reads as TGTGCCAGCGGGGACAGGAGAGTAGAGACCCAGTACTTC. The encoded protein is CASGDRRVETQYF.

This clonotype turned up a few times. The CDR3 DNA reads TGTGCCAGCAGCGACCCGGGACTAGCGGGGGGGCCCTACAATGAGCAGTTCTTC. Protein product: CASSDPGLAGGPYNEQFF. The chain is built from TRBV9 and TRBJ2-1; TRBD2 matches at 16 bases. This CDR3 comprises 18 residues. V lost 3 bases and J lost 2; bases outside the gene matches: 5. CDR1 is SGDLS and CDR2 is YYNGEE in the germline V gene.

A note on this clonotype: A much larger clone is a single base away; this may be a read error. The CDR3 loop reads CASSFNTGDGEQFF. CDR3 coding DNA: TGCGCCAGCAGCTTTAATACAGGGGACGGTGAGCAGTTCTTC. V is TRBV11-1 and J is TRBJ2-1; 7 positions agree with TRBD1. Germline CDR1 reads SGHAT; CDR2 reads FQDESV (reference sequence). This CDR3 comprises 14 residues.

This clonotype showed up many times. The rearrangement links TRBV6-1 to TRBJ1-1; no firm D call. The CDR3 totals 12 residues. In germline, CDR1 is MNHNS, CDR2 SASEGT. V lost 5 bases and J lost 8, with 12 bases in between. The CDR3 region is CASSPSREEAFF. The DNA of the CDR3 is TGTGCCAGCAGTCCCAGCCGAGAAGAAGCTTTCTTT.

This sequence joins TRBV5-1 and TRBJ2-2; TRBD1 or TRBD2 may be the D gene (5 bases each). From germline, CDR1 is SGHRS and CDR2 YFSETQ. The CDR3 spans 15 residues. The ends were cut back, 1 base at V and 3 bases at J, with 10 bases in the middle. CDR3 region: CASSLTWGYTGELFF. The CDR3 DNA follows: TGCGCCAGCAGCTTGACATGGGGGTACACCGGGGAGCTGTTTTTT.

The genes are TRBV2 and TRBJ2-2; D not resolved. The CDR3 extends over 15 amino acids. Between the trimmed V and J ends, which lost 5 bases and 3 bases, there was a span of 13 bases. From germline, CDR1 is SNHLY and CDR2 FYNNEI. As DNA, the CDR3 is TGTGCCAGCAGTTTAGCCTACCAGGACACCGGGGAGCTGTTTTTT. Protein: CASSLAYQDTGELFF.

This clonotype was seen ten or more times. The V and J genes are TRBV18 and TRBJ1-2, with D perhaps matching TRBD1 (6 bases). Per germline, CDR1 KGHSH and CDR2 LQKENI. CDR3 length equals 14 residues. Trimming stripped 0 bases from V and 3 bases from J, with 8 bases between. The CDR3 DNA follows: TGTGCCAGCTCACCACCAGGGACACACTATGGCTACACCTTC. This gives the protein CASSPPGTHYGYTF. Complete variable domain (other parts from reference TRBV18 and TRBJ1-2): NAGVMQNPRHLVRRRGQEARLRCSPMKGHSHVYWYRQLPEEGLKFMVYLQKENIIDESGMPKERFSAEFPKEGPSILRIQQVVRGDSAAYFCASSPPGTHYGYTFGSGTRLTVV.

This clonotype was counted many times. J is TRBJ2-3 and V is TRBV20-1; TRBD2 matches 12 bases. Germline V lookup: CDR1 DFQATT, CDR2 SNEGSKA (reference sequence). J was trimmed by 3 bases and V by 0 bases; bases with no gene match: 10. The CDR3 has 18 amino acids. CDR3 DNA: TGCAGTGCTAGAGACCGACTCCCTAGCGGGGGGGCAACAGATACGCAGTATTTT. It codes for CSARDRLPSGGATDTQYF.

Many counts were recorded for this clonotype. The chain carries TRBV20-1 and TRBJ2-7; D is uncertain. CDR3 length: 14 amino acids. Looked up from germline, CDR1 is DFQATT and CDR2 is SNEGSKA (reference sequence). Trimming left V 4 bases short and J 3 bases short, with 16 bases between. DNA of the CDR3: TGCAGTGCTATCCCCGCCGCAACCCTCTACGAGCAGTACTTC. It specifies CSAIPAATLYEQYF.

This clonotype occurred many times. The chain joins TRBV2 to TRBJ1-1; D may be TRBD1 (5 bases). Trimming removed 5 bases at V and 5 bases at J, with 12 bases between. The CDR3 extends over 13 amino acids. Germline CDR1 is SNHLY and CDR2 is FYNNEI. CDR3 sequence reads: CASSWGDATEAFF. In nucleotides, the CDR3 is TGTGCCAGCAGTTGGGGGGATGCGACTGAAGCTTTCTTT.

This clonotype has more than one count but fewer than ten. The V call is TRBV20-1, the J call TRBJ1-2; possibly TRBD1 for D (6 bases). V was pared by 5 bases and J by 7 bases, with 17 bases between. The CDR3 spans 13 residues. The germline V gene has CDR1 DFQATT and CDR2 SNEGSKA (reference sequence). This CDR3 is CSARPTQGSGYTF. CDR3 nucleotides: TGCAGTGCTCGCCCCACACAGGGATCTGGCTACACCTTC.

V and J are TRBV9 and TRBJ2-5; maybe TRBD2 (6 bases). From germline, CDR1 is SGDLS and CDR2 YYNGEE. The V gene lost 4 bases and the J gene lost 5 bases, with 18 bases spanning the gap. This CDR3 has 15 residues. The CDR3 spells CASSLSGTRWETQYF. In nucleotides, the CDR3 is TGTGCCAGCAGCTTGTCGGGGACTCGGTGGGAGACCCAGTACTTC.

This clonotype appeared many times. The chain is built from TRBV11-3 and TRBJ2-5; D possibly corresponds to TRBD1 (7 bases). The CDR3 extends over 15 amino acids. Per germline, CDR1 SGHNT and CDR2 YENEEA. V was clipped by 4 bases and J by 5 bases, with 17 bases between them. CDR3 DNA sequence: TGTGCCAGCAGCTCCCGGACAGGCGGAGGGGAGACCCAGTACTTC. Its protein is CASSSRTGGGETQYF.

Ten or more counts support this clonotype. The chain joins TRBV11-2 to TRBJ2-7; 10 positions agree with TRBD1. The CDR3 spans 14 residues. V shed 4 bases, J shed 4 bases, and the junction held 4 bases outside the gene matches. CDR1 and CDR2 from the germline V gene are SGHAT and FQNNGV. The CDR3 protein is CASSSTGGWYEQYF. The CDR3 nucleotides are TGTGCCAGCAGCTCGACAGGGGGCTGGTACGAGCAGTACTTC.

J is TRBJ2-3 and V is TRBV12-3 or TRBV12-4; 12 bases align to TRBD2. The CDR3 is 17 amino acids. J gave up 6 bases and V 1 base, and 8 bases lay outside the gene matches. DNA of the CDR3: TGTGCCAGCAGTTTAGAGTCTAGCGGGGGGGCCAGGGATACGCAGTATTTT. It specifies CASSLESSGGARDTQYF.

This clonotype was seen at least ten times. The V call is TRBV10-2, the J call TRBJ1-1; a weak D match, TRBD1 (5 bases). Trimming stripped 6 bases from V and 4 bases from J, with 12 bases between. Per germline, CDR1 WSHSY and CDR2 SAAADI. CDR3 size: 13 residues. CDR3 nucleotide sequence: TGCGCCAGCAGGGGCAGGGAACGCACTGAAGCTTTCTTT. It encodes CASRGRERTEAFF.

This clonotype came up many times. This chain uses TRBV20-1 with TRBJ2-7; TRBD2 matches at 12 bases. The CDR3 has 16 amino acids. Per germline, CDR1 DFQATT and CDR2 SNEGSKA (reference sequence). The ends lost 5 bases at V and 3 bases at J; junction bases unmatched: 11. The CDR3 is CSAGRLAGGDLYEQYF. Here the CDR3 DNA reads TGCAGTGCTGGCCGTCTAGCGGGGGGGGATCTCTACGAGCAGTACTTC.

The chain links TRBV15 to TRBJ2-3; D is uncertain. Germline CDR1 and CDR2: LNHNV and YYDKDF (reference sequence). V was trimmed by 0 bases and J by 6 bases, leaving 7 bases between them. This CDR3 region has 13 residues. CDR3 DNA sequence: TGTGCCACCAGCAGAGAATCCTCCGATACGCAGTATTTT. Protein sequence: CATSRESSDTQYF. The full variable domain, completed using reference TRBV15 and TRBJ2-3, is DAMVIQNPRYQVTQFGKPVTLSCSQTLNHNVMYWYQQKSSQAPKLLFHYYDKDFNNEADTPDNFQSRRPNTSFCFLDIRSPGLGDTAMYLCATSRESSDTQYFGPGTRLTVL.

This clonotype was seen ten or more times. The rearrangement joins TRBV2 to TRBJ2-5, with a possible D match to TRBD1 (6 bases). This CDR3 has 14 amino acids. Germline lookup yields CDR1 SNHLY and CDR2 FYNNEI. V was trimmed by 4 bases and J by 1 base, leaving 10 bases between them. CDR3 amino acids: CASSADRLQETQYF. The CDR3 region has the DNA TGTGCCAGCAGTGCGGACAGACTCCAAGAGACCCAGTACTTC.

The chain is built from TRBV3-1 and TRBJ2-7; D is unclear. The germline V gene encodes CDR1 LGHDT and CDR2 YNNKEL (reference sequence). Between the trimmed V and J ends, which lost 0 bases and 2 bases, there was a span of 11 bases. The CDR3 totals 15 residues. CDR3 region: CASSQEIDIAYEQYF. The CDR3 DNA reads TGTGCCAGCAGCCAAGAGATCGACATAGCCTACGAGCAGTACTTC.

The chain couples TRBV13 to TRBJ2-5, with D uncertain. Germline assignment: CDR1 PRHDT and CDR2 FYEKMQ (reference sequence). Deletions cut 2 bases from V and 5 bases from J, with 9 bases between. This CDR3 is built from 13 residues. The CDR3 reads CASSLFPGETQYF. DNA of the CDR3: TGTGCCAGCAGCTTATTCCCCGGGGAGACCCAGTACTTC.